The 9 T cell receptor beta chains presented below share a single source sample, sequenced in a study of T cells in Graves' hyperthyroidism and ophthalmopathy. Amplification of TCR beta CDR3 regions used RNA as the template. The study used the HTBI primer set for a first-round RT-PCR of the TCR CDR3. TCRdb passed the multiplex PCR reads through MiXCR, listing each CDR3 protein once. In the table there are roughly 56,000 distinct CDR3 sequences, just under 50% of which are singletons. Sequenced input: blood. The receptors stem from a woman aged 25 to 45 with Graves' ophthalmopathy.

This clonotype is labeled as medium-sized (0.01 to 0.1%). The genes are TRBV15 and TRBJ1-2; possible D gene TRBD1, 5 bases. V lost 7 bases to trimming and J lost 8 bases, with 17 bases between them. This CDR3 has 13 amino acids. Germline V gene lookup returns CDR1 LNHNV and CDR2 YYDKDF (reference sequence). The DNA of the CDR3 is TGTGCCACCACAATAGGGTTGGGGGTAGGCTACACCTTC. This sequence encodes CATTIGLGVGYTF.

Details on this clonotype: The conserved final phenylalanine or tryptophan is absent from the CDR3, which likely points to a read error. The DNA is omitted, as the CDR3 cannot be located on it reliably, and the CDR3 follows TCRdb's listing. The genes are TRBV9 and TRBJ1-6. The CDR3 adds up to 12 amino acids, both ends counted. Germline-derived CDR1 and CDR2 are SGDLS and YYNGEE. The CDR3 region is CASSASGVLIHY.

This clonotype was counted many times. This chain joins TRBV20-1 and TRBJ2-1; 16 nucleotides align to TRBD2. After removal of 5 bases from V and 0 bases from J, the junction contained 7 bases not matched to a gene. Per germline, CDR1 DFQATT and CDR2 SNEGSKA (reference sequence). This CDR3 is built from 18 residues. The CDR3 region is CSASGLAGGPSSYNEQFF. The CDR3 DNA reads as TGCAGTGCTTCGGGACTAGCGGGAGGGCCTAGCTCCTACAATGAGCAGTTCTTC.

In this sample, this clonotype is medium-sized (0.01 to 0.1%). V is TRBV10-3 and J is TRBJ1-3; D not certain. The CDR3 is 14 amino acids. CDR1 and CDR2 from the germline V gene are ENHRY and SYGVKD. V gave up 0 bases and J gave up 2 bases, with 5 bases separating them. The CDR3 reads CAISESRTGNTIYF. CDR3 nucleotide sequence: TGTGCCATCAGTGAGTCTAGGACTGGAAACACCATATATTTT.

This clonotype has at least ten counts. A read error may explain this, as a much larger clone is one base away. The chain couples TRBV19 to TRBJ2-1, with TRBD2 identical over 9 bases. The CDR3 runs to 15 residues. The ends lost 7 bases at V and 9 bases at J; junction bases unmatched: 13. Germline assignment: CDR1 LNHDA and CDR2 SQIVND (reference sequence). CDR3 loop: CASTPWEREESEQFF. The CDR3 DNA reads as TGTGCCAGTACCCCCTGGGAGCGGGAGGAGAGTGAGCAGTTCTTC.

Regarding this clonotype: The junction differs from germline at one of its ends, possibly a read error. This chain uses TRBV30 with TRBJ2-7, with 8 nucleotides matching TRBD1. This CDR3 is built from 13 residues. Germline lookup yields CDR1 GTSNPN and CDR2 SVGIG (reference sequence). The CDR3 DNA follows: TGTGCCTGGAGAACAGGGGGTTCCTACGAGCAGTGCTTC. It codes for CAWRTGGSYEQCF.

This clonotype came up many times. The CDR3 loop is CASSPWGRTEAFF. CDR3 DNA sequence: TGTGCCAGCAGCCCGTGGGGGAGGACTGAAGCTTTCTTT. The chain has TRBV7-6 and TRBJ1-1; TRBD1 is a possible D gene (5 bases). Germline V CDR1 and CDR2: SGHVS, FNYEAQ. V dropped 5 bases and J dropped 5 bases, with 12 bases sitting between them. This CDR3 is built from 13 residues.

The rearrangement links TRBV2 to TRBJ1-2, with 7 bases aligning to TRBD1. CDR1 is SNHLY, CDR2 FYNNEI, per germline. The CDR3 length is 13 residues. The V gene end was trimmed by 1 base and the J gene end by 7 bases; junction bases not matched to a gene: 3. The CDR3 is CASSEGTGSGYTF. The CDR3 bases are TGTGCCAGCAGTGAAGGGACAGGTTCTGGCTACACCTTC. The whole variable domain, remainder taken from reference TRBV2 and TRBJ1-2, is EPEVTQTPSHQVTQMGQEVILRCVPISNHLYFYWYRQILGQKVEFLVSFYNNEISEKSEIFDDQFSVERPDGSNFTLKIRSTKLEDSAMYFCASSEGTGSGYTFGSGTRLTVV.

The chain combines TRBV7-2 with TRBJ2-5; 7 bases line up with TRBD2. CDR3 length equals 17 residues. After removal of 5 bases from V and 6 bases from J, the junction contained 18 bases not matched to a gene. Per the germline V gene, CDR1 is SGHTA and CDR2 is FQGNSA. The CDR3 region is CASSPRFLGGREQTQYF. The DNA of the CDR3 is TGTGCCAGCAGCCCCCGGTTCTTGGGCGGGAGAGAGCAGACCCAGTACTTC.